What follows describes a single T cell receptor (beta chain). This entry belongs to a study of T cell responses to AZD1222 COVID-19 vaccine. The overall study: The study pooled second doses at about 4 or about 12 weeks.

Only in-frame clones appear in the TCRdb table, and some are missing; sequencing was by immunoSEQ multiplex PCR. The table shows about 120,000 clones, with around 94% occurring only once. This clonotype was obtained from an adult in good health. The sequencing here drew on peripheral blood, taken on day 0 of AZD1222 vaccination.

This chain's CDR3 is CAISGSWEQYF. The CDR3 DNA reads as TGTGCCATCAGTGGGTCTTGGGAGCAGTACTTC. V gene TRBV10-3 combines with J gene TRBJ2-7; D is undetermined. CDR1 ENHRY and CDR2 SYGVKD come from the germline V gene. V lost 4 bases and J 7 bases, leaving 8 bases between the germline ends. CDR3 size: 11 residues.